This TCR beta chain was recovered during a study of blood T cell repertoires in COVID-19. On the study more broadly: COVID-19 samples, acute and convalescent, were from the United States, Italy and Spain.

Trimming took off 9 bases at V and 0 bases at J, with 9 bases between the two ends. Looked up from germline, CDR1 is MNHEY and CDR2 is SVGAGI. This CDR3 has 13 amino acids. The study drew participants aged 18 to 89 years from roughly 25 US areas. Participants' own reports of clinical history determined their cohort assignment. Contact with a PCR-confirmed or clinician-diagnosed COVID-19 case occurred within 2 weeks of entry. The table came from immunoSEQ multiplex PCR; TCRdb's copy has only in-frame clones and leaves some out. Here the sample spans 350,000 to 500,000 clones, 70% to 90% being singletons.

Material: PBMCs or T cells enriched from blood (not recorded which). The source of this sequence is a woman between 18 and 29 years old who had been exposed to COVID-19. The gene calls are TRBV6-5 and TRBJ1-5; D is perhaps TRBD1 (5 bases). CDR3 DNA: TGTGCCAGTCAGGGAGGTAGCAATCAGCCCCAGCATTTT. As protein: CASQGGSNQPQHF.